A selection of T cell receptor beta chains follows, all from one sample in a study of response to subunit inactivated influenza vaccine. TCRdb independently ran MiXCR on the RT-PCR reads; one entry per CDR3 protein. The sample includes 650,000 or so distinct CDR3 sequences, 13% to 15% seen only once; the top ten take 7.6%. Sequencing was performed on PBMCs from blood, taken 14 to 15 days before vaccination. These receptors were obtained from a man between 50 and 59 years old who received an inactivated influenza vaccine. Both conserved end residues are part of each CDR3. A D gene is named only where the DNA matches it firmly. Not every row has a clone size; where given, it reads once, few, many or a size class.

V gene: TRBV6-1; D gene: TRBD2; J gene: TRBJ2-2; clone size: .; CDR3 DNA: TGTGCCAGCACCATAATAGCGGGGGGTCAGCTGTTTTTT; CDR3 protein: CASTIIAGGQLFF
V gene: TRBV5-1; D gene: TRBD1; J gene: TRBJ1-2; clone size: .; CDR3 DNA: TGCGCCAGCAGCTGGGGACAGGGACCGGGCTATGGCTACACCTTC; CDR3 protein: CASSWGQGPGYGYTF
V gene: TRBV4-1; D gene: TRBD1; J gene: TRBJ2-5; clone size: few; CDR3 DNA: TGCGCCAGCAGCTTTCAAACCGGGACAGGGATCGGAGGGACCCAGTACTTC; CDR3 protein: CASSFQTGTGIGGTQYF
V gene: TRBV11-2; D gene: .; J gene: TRBJ2-7; clone size: few; CDR3 DNA: TGTGCCAGCAGCTTAGTCCATGGTTGGTACGAGCAGTACTTC; CDR3 protein: CASSLVHGWYEQYF
V gene: TRBV28; D gene: .; J gene: TRBJ2-1; clone size: .; CDR3 DNA: TGTGCCAGCAGAGATTTGACGAACTACAATGAGCAGTTCTTC; CDR3 protein: CASRDLTNYNEQFF
V gene: TRBV5-5; D gene: .; J gene: TRBJ1-4; clone size: .; CDR3 DNA: TGTGCCAGCAGCATGGGGACAACAACTAATGAAAAACTGTTTTTT; CDR3 protein: CASSMGTTTNEKLFF
V gene: TRBV20-1; D gene: .; J gene: TRBJ2-5; clone size: .; CDR3 DNA: TGCAGTGCCGGCTGGCTAGGAGAGACCCAGTACTTC; CDR3 protein: CSAGWLGETQYF
V gene: TRBV5-1; D gene: .; J gene: TRBJ2-5; clone size: many; CDR3 DNA: TGCGCCAGCAGCTCAATGACAGGACAAGAGACCCAGTACTTC; CDR3 protein: CASSSMTGQETQYF
V gene: TRBV5-1; D gene: .; J gene: TRBJ1-1; clone size: few; CDR3 DNA: TGCGCCAGCAGCGCGGAAGTGGGTTACACTGAAGCTTTCTTT; CDR3 protein: CASSAEVGYTEAFF
V gene: TRBV12-3/TRBV12-4; D gene: .; J gene: TRBJ1-1; clone size: many; CDR3 DNA: TGTGCCAGCAGTCCCCAGGGTACTGAAGCTTTCTTT; CDR3 protein: CASSPQGTEAFF
V gene: TRBV11-2; D gene: .; J gene: TRBJ1-1; clone size: few; CDR3 DNA: TGTGCCAGCAGCTTTCTTGAGGGTTTGTCTGAAGCTTTCTTT; CDR3 protein: CASSFLEGLSEAFF
V gene: TRBV11-1; D gene: .; J gene: TRBJ2-3; clone size: .; CDR3 DNA: TGTGCCAGCAGCTTAGCGGGGACAATCACAGATACGCAGTATTTT; CDR3 protein: CASSLAGTITDTQYF
V gene: TRBV9; D gene: .; J gene: TRBJ2-1; clone size: .; CDR3 DNA: TGTGCCAGCAGCGTTTTTTTCCGGAATGAGCAGTTCTTC; CDR3 protein: CASSVFFRNEQFF
V gene: TRBV7-8; D gene: .; J gene: TRBJ1-4; clone size: .; CDR3 DNA: TGTGCCAGCAGCCTGAACCAGGGGTCTAATGAAAAACTGTTTTTT; CDR3 protein: CASSLNQGSNEKLFF
V gene: TRBV10-3; D gene: .; J gene: TRBJ2-1; clone size: .; CDR3 DNA: TGTGCCATCAGAAACCGTAGCTCCTACAATGAGCAGTTCTTC; CDR3 protein: CAIRNRSSYNEQFF
V gene: TRBV28; D gene: TRBD2; J gene: TRBJ2-7; clone size: .; CDR3 DNA: TGTGCCAGCAGACCCCCTACTAGCGGGAGGGCCACTCACGAGCAGTACTTC; CDR3 protein: CASRPPTSGRATHEQYF
V gene: TRBV5-1; D gene: TRBD2; J gene: TRBJ2-7; clone size: few; CDR3 DNA: TGCGCCAGCAGCCCCGGGGGTAGCGGGAGTTCCTACGAGCAGTACTTC; CDR3 protein: CASSPGGSGSSYEQYF
V gene: TRBV7-9; D gene: TRBD2; J gene: TRBJ2-7; clone size: few; CDR3 DNA: TGTGTAGTGGCGGGAGGGCCGCTCGAGCAGTACTTC; CDR3 protein: CVVAGGPLEQYF
V gene: TRBV20-1; D gene: .; J gene: TRBJ1-1; clone size: .; CDR3 DNA: TGCAGTGCTAAAGGGGCCACTCAAGGCACTGAAGCTTTCTTT; CDR3 protein: CSAKGATQGTEAFF
V gene: TRBV12-3/TRBV12-4; D gene: .; J gene: TRBJ1-6; clone size: few; CDR3 DNA: TGTGCCAGCGGTATCAGGAGCTCCTATAATTCACCCCTCCACTTT; CDR3 protein: CASGIRSSYNSPLHF
V gene: TRBV5-5; D gene: .; J gene: TRBJ2-3; clone size: .; CDR3 DNA: TGTGCCAGCAGCCCACTCTCAGGGTCCCTCACAGATACGCAGTATTTT; CDR3 protein: CASSPLSGSLTDTQYF
V gene: TRBV12-3/TRBV12-4; D gene: TRBD1; J gene: TRBJ1-2; clone size: many; CDR3 DNA: TGTGCCAGCAGTTTAGATACAGGGGGGCTCTATGGCTACACCTTC; CDR3 protein: CASSLDTGGLYGYTF
V gene: TRBV6-1; D gene: .; J gene: TRBJ1-6; clone size: many; CDR3 DNA: TGTGCCAGCAGTAACAGCGGCGGCGCCTCACCCCTCCACTTT; CDR3 protein: CASSNSGGASPLHF
V gene: TRBV5-1; D gene: .; J gene: TRBJ2-7; clone size: .; CDR3 DNA: TGCGCCAGCAGCTCCGGTGGGGGGGAGCAGTACTTC; CDR3 protein: CASSSGGGEQYF
V gene: TRBV20-1; D gene: .; J gene: TRBJ2-5; clone size: few; CDR3 DNA: TGCAGTGCGATGAGACAGGCCCAAGAGCCCCAGTACTTC; CDR3 protein: CSAMRQAQEPQYF
V gene: TRBV29-1; D gene: .; J gene: TRBJ1-1; clone size: .; CDR3 DNA: TGCAGCGTTGAAGACGACAGGAAACAGAACACTGAAGCTTTCTTT; CDR3 protein: CSVEDDRKQNTEAFF
V gene: TRBV15; D gene: .; J gene: TRBJ2-1; clone size: many; CDR3 DNA: TGTGCCACCAGCAGAGATTTGGGGCTTTACAATGAGCAGTTCTTC; CDR3 protein: CATSRDLGLYNEQFF
V gene: TRBV5-1; D gene: .; J gene: TRBJ2-1; clone size: once; CDR3 DNA: TGCGCCAGCAGCTTGGTGGGCGACTCCCGGGATGAGCAGTTCTTC; CDR3 protein: CASSLVGDSRDEQFF
V gene: TRBV7-7; D gene: .; J gene: TRBJ2-7; clone size: .; CDR3 DNA: TGTGCTAGCAGCGAGCAAAGGGGGGGCGGATACGAGCAGTACTTC; CDR3 protein: CASSEQRGGGYEQYF
V gene: TRBV4-1; D gene: .; J gene: TRBJ2-7; clone size: .; CDR3 DNA: TGCGCCAGCAGCCAACGAAATACCTACGAGCAGTACTTC; CDR3 protein: CASSQRNTYEQYF
V gene: TRBV20-1; D gene: TRBD1; J gene: TRBJ1-6; clone size: many; CDR3 DNA: TGCAGTGCTAGACGAGGGGGCGCGATAGATAATTCACCCCTCCACTTT; CDR3 protein: CSARRGGAIDNSPLHF
V gene: TRBV14; D gene: TRBD1; J gene: TRBJ1-2; clone size: .; CDR3 DNA: TGTGCCAGCAGCCGCGGACAGGGGGAAGGCTACACCTTC; CDR3 protein: CASSRGQGEGYTF
V gene: TRBV12-3/TRBV12-4; D gene: .; J gene: TRBJ2-5; clone size: few; CDR3 DNA: TGTGCCAGCAGTTTAGCGAATGGTCTAGGGGGAAGGCAAGAGACCCAGTACTTC; CDR3 protein: CASSLANGLGGRQETQYF
V gene: TRBV14; D gene: TRBD2; J gene: TRBJ2-7; clone size: .; CDR3 DNA: TGTGCCAGCAGCGAGCGGGGGTCGGACGAGCAGTACTTC; CDR3 protein: CASSERGSDEQYF
V gene: TRBV19; D gene: TRBD1; J gene: TRBJ1-5; clone size: few; CDR3 DNA: TGTGCCAGTAGTACAGACAGGGCTTCTTGGGGGCCCCAGCATTTT; CDR3 protein: CASSTDRASWGPQHF
V gene: TRBV29-1; D gene: .; J gene: TRBJ2-1; clone size: medium-sized; CDR3 DNA: TGCAGCGTTGACTTCAGGGAAAAGCAGTTCTTC; CDR3 protein: CSVDFREKQFF
V gene: TRBV6-2/TRBV6-3; D gene: .; J gene: TRBJ2-2; clone size: few; CDR3 DNA: TGTGCCAGCAGGGAACTTTACACCGGGGAGCTGTTTTTT; CDR3 protein: CASRELYTGELFF
V gene: TRBV9; D gene: TRBD1; J gene: TRBJ2-1; clone size: .; CDR3 DNA: TGTGCCAGCAGCGGGGACAGGGGTGATTACAATGAGCAGTTCTTC; CDR3 protein: CASSGDRGDYNEQFF
V gene: TRBV23-1; D gene: .; J gene: TRBJ2-1; clone size: few; CDR3 DNA: TGCGCCAGCACAGACCTTCCCAATGAGCAGTTCTTC; CDR3 protein: CASTDLPNEQFF
V gene: TRBV29-1; D gene: .; J gene: TRBJ2-5; clone size: .; CDR3 DNA: TGCAGCACTGGGCACGCTCTGAGTGGGACCCAGTACTTC; CDR3 protein: CSTGHALSGTQYF
V gene: TRBV15; D gene: TRBD2; J gene: TRBJ2-1; clone size: .; CDR3 DNA: TGTGCCACACGACCCGGGAGGGCCCTCTGGAATGAGCAGTTCTTC; CDR3 protein: CATRPGRALWNEQFF
V gene: TRBV5-1; D gene: TRBD1; J gene: TRBJ2-2; clone size: few; CDR3 DNA: TGCGCCAGCAGCTTGACAGGGGGGAACACCGGGGAGCTGTTTTTT; CDR3 protein: CASSLTGGNTGELFF
V gene: TRBV29-1; D gene: TRBD1; J gene: TRBJ1-2; clone size: few; CDR3 DNA: TGCAGCGTTGCGACAGGGGGGAACTATGGCTACACCTTC; CDR3 protein: CSVATGGNYGYTF
V gene: TRBV28; D gene: .; J gene: TRBJ2-1; clone size: few; CDR3 DNA: TGTGCCAGCAGTTTAATGACCCGGCTAAGTGAGCAGTTCTTC; CDR3 protein: CASSLMTRLSEQFF
V gene: TRBV20-1; D gene: .; J gene: TRBJ2-7; clone size: few; CDR3 DNA: TGCAGTGCTAGGGCCATGGGGCGCTGGAACGAGCAGTACTTC; CDR3 protein: CSARAMGRWNEQYF
V gene: TRBV6-5; D gene: .; J gene: TRBJ2-3; clone size: .; CDR3 DNA: TGTGCCAGCAGTTACTCGCCGGGGAGCACAGATACGCAGTATTTT; CDR3 protein: CASSYSPGSTDTQYF